Ten or more counts support the clone carrying this T cell receptor (beta chain). What it recognizes is unknown. The source of the sample is a study of Graves' ophthalmopathy and Graves' hyperthyroidism. Whole-study findings and limits: The model predicted progression of ophthalmopathy with a sensitivity of roughly 69%, and its specificity was 72.22%.

Trimming cost V 4 bases and J 5 bases, with 13 bases left between them. CDR1 and CDR2 (germline): SGHRS, YFSETQ. The CDR3 consists of 14 residues. By definition, stable hyperthyroidism involved no ophthalmopathy within 18 months of follow-up. Aged 18 to 65, the patients with hyperthyroidism had under 2 months' duration and were newly diagnosed. RNA transcripts yielded amplified TCR beta CDR3 regions. The first-round RT-PCR employed HTBI primers together with the Qiagen OneStep RT-PCR kit. A multiplex PCR was then performed as the second round. TCRdb re-called the multiplex PCR reads with MiXCR, one entry per CDR3 protein. The sample comprises approximately 380,000 distinct CDR3 sequences, under 25% of which are singletons, and around 3.2% rests with the top ten.

The clonotype was recovered from a woman aged 18-30 years with stable Graves' hyperthyroidism. Material: peripheral blood. The rearrangement uses TRBV5-1 and TRBJ1-3, with D possibly TRBD1 on 5 matching bases. The CDR3 sequence: CASSRSGVRNTIYF. CDR3 DNA: TGCGCCAGCAGCCGATCGGGGGTGCGAAACACCATATATTTT.